This T cell receptor (beta chain) was retrieved from a study of blood T cell repertoires in COVID-19. Study background: The United States, Italy and Spain were the sources of the acute and convalescent COVID-19 samples.

Clones were sequenced by immunoSEQ multiplex PCR, and TCRdb holds only the in-frame ones, with some missing. Of about 250,000 clones in the sample, approximately 86% were seen once. The V segment lost 7 bases and the J segment 3 bases; nucleotides outside the gene matches: 9. CDR1 and CDR2 (germline): MNHEY, SVGAGI. The CDR3 consists of 15 residues. The clonotype comes from a woman aged 30 to 39 with acute or convalescent COVID-19. The sequencing input was peripheral blood. This chain links TRBV6-5 with TRBJ1-5, with 7 bases matching TRBD1. CDR3 bases: TGTGCCAGCAAAGCCTCAGGGGGACTCAATCAGCCCCAGCATTTT. Protein product: CASKASGGLNQPQHF.